The sequence of this T cell receptor beta chain was determined in a study of Graves' ophthalmopathy and Graves' hyperthyroidism. Study at large: Peripheral blood samples were taken at initial diagnosis, before any treatment. Study-level results: Among expanded thyroid clonotypes above 0.001 frequency, most also occurred in blood.

CDR3 regions of TCR beta were amplified from RNA transcripts. RT-PCR with HTBI primers came first, then second-round multiplex PCR. TCRdb analysed the multiplex PCR reads with MiXCR anew, one entry per CDR3 protein. This table holds a few hundred thousand distinct CDR3 sequences, 20% to 25% found once. This clonotype appeared many times. Antigen: not known. The CDR3 spans 13 residues. After removal of 5 bases from V and 6 bases from J, the junction contained 5 bases not matched to a gene. Germline CDR1 SQVTM, CDR2 ANQGSEA. Exclusion applied to patients with other autoimmune diseases, uncontrolled infections, pregnancy or lactation. Physicians reached a diagnosis by relying on clinical symptoms, serum thyroxine, TRAb, thyroid ultrasound and orbital computed tomography.

Material: peripheral blood. This rearrangement joins TRBV29-1 to TRBJ2-7, with 12 bases fitting TRBD1. This receptor was obtained from a woman in her forties or fifties with Graves' ophthalmopathy. CDR3 loop: CSVIGTGGFEQYF. For the CDR3, the DNA is TGCAGCGTTATTGGGACAGGGGGCTTCGAGCAGTACTTC.